Following are 19 T cell receptor beta chains from one sample sequenced in a study of radiation and T cells in renal cell carcinoma. The time point here: baseline pretreatment blood. Treatment meaning: 15 Gy SBRT to primary tumor, nephrectomy 4 weeks later. Clones were sequenced by immunoSEQ multiplex PCR, and TCRdb holds only the in-frame ones, with some missing. The table records about 95,000 clones, 65% to 90% of them present only once. The starting material was blood, obtained from a patient whose treatment included radiotherapy and nephrectomy. All receptors derive from a man aged 50 to 60 with renal cell carcinoma.

The chain couples TRBV5-1 to TRBJ1-3; D perhaps matches TRBD1 (5 bases). Looked up from germline, CDR1 is SGHRS and CDR2 is YFSETQ. The V end lost 0 bases, the J end lost 4 bases, and 11 bases lay between the germline ends. The CDR3 spans 15 residues. CDR3 sequence reads: CASSLERGAGNTIYF. For the CDR3, the DNA is TGCGCCAGCAGCTTGGAAAGGGGCGCGGGAAACACCATATATTTT.

The genes are TRBV10-3 and TRBJ1-1; D is ambiguous. Per the germline V gene, CDR1 is ENHRY and CDR2 is SYGVKD. The CDR3 covers 14 residues. V was trimmed by 6 bases and J by 0 bases, leaving 11 bases between them. The CDR3 spells CAISPREVNTEAFF. The CDR3 DNA reads TGTGCCATCAGCCCGAGGGAGGTGAACACTGAAGCTTTCTTT.

V usage is TRBV4-3 and J usage is TRBJ2-7, with D perhaps TRBD2 (6 bases). CDR1 is LGHNA, CDR2 YSLEER, per germline. The CDR3 totals 17 residues. V lost 0 bases and J 3 bases, leaving 18 bases between the germline ends. The CDR3 DNA sequence: TGCGCCAGCAGCCAAGAATGGGCTAGCGCTACACACTACGAGCAGTACTTC. Amino acid sequence: CASSQEWASATHYEQYF.

This chain connects TRBV6-5 to TRBJ1-1; D possibly corresponds to TRBD1 (6 bases). This CDR3 has 12 residues. Trimming removed 1 base at V and 8 bases at J, with 8 bases between. CDR1 MNHEY and CDR2 SVGAGI come from the germline V gene. In DNA form, the CDR3 reads TGTGCCAGCAGTTACTTCCAGGGGGAAGCTTTCTTT. Protein sequence: CASSYFQGEAFF.

This sequence joins TRBV5-1 and TRBJ1-2; D is perhaps TRBD1 (5 bases). The CDR3 spans 17 residues. Germline V gene data show CDR1 as SGHRS and CDR2 as YFSETQ. Trimming pared 0 bases from V and 5 bases from J, leaving 20 bases between. CDR3 sequence reads: CASSLGLYGGLNYGYTF. The CDR3 DNA reads TGCGCCAGCAGCTTGGGGTTGTACGGGGGACTTAATTATGGCTACACCTTC.

The J gene is TRBJ2-7, the V gene TRBV18; 8 bases match TRBD1. The CDR3 is made up of 16 amino acids. Germline loops: CDR1 KGHSH, CDR2 LQKENI. The V gene end was trimmed by 0 bases and the J gene end by 5 bases; junction bases not matched to a gene: 9. CDR3 residues: CASSPPSGQGSDEQYF. Written as DNA, the CDR3 is TGTGCCAGCTCACCACCGTCTGGACAGGGAAGCGACGAGCAGTACTTC.

The chain has TRBV10-3 and TRBJ2-1; 8 nucleotides line up with TRBD2. The V gene's germline CDR1 is ENHRY and CDR2 SYGVKD. The V gene end was trimmed by 8 bases and the J gene end by 8 bases; junction bases not matched to a gene: 14. This CDR3 region has 15 residues. The CDR3 here is CAIGQKAGVADEQFF. The CDR3 DNA reads as TGTGCCATCGGGCAAAAAGCGGGAGTAGCGGATGAGCAGTTCTTC.

The chain recombines TRBV6-6 with TRBJ1-2; perhaps TRBD1 as D (5 bases). V lost 0 bases to trimming and J lost 7 bases, with 15 bases between them. This CDR3 comprises 15 residues. Germline V gives CDR1 MNHNY, CDR2 SVGAGI (reference sequence). Written as DNA, the CDR3 is TGTGCCAGCAGTTACTCGAGTCAGGGCCCAAGTGGCTACACCTTC. This encodes CASSYSSQGPSGYTF.

The CDR3 coding sequence is TGTGCCAGCCGAAGCGGGGTAATGAAGGCACCCCTCCACTTT. This translates into CASRSGVMKAPLHF. The chain couples TRBV18 to TRBJ1-6; D unresolved. This CDR3 comprises 14 residues. Germline assignment: CDR1 KGHSH and CDR2 LQKENI. The ends were cut back, 8 bases at V and 11 bases at J, with 19 bases in the middle.

The CDR3 nucleotides read TGTGCCAGCACTAGGTGGGTGGCTAGCGGGAGGAGGAACGAGCAGTACTTC. Translation: CASTRWVASGRRNEQYF. The chain couples TRBV5-6 to TRBJ2-7; 11 positions agree with TRBD2. The germline V gene encodes CDR1 SGHDT and CDR2 YYEEEE. This CDR3 contains 17 residues. Trimming at V came to 6 bases and at J to 5 bases, leaving 16 bases not matched to a gene.

The CDR3 DNA reads as TGTGCCAGCTCACCTTTCTCCGCCCTTACTGGGGCCAACGTCCTGACTTTC. Its protein product is CASSPFSALTGANVLTF. V usage is TRBV18 and J usage is TRBJ2-6, with unresolved D. The CDR3 is 17 amino acids. V was shortened by 3 bases and J by 2 bases, with 14 bases between the two germline ends. Germline CDR1 is KGHSH and CDR2 is LQKENI.

The rearrangement uses TRBV7-2 and TRBJ2-3; D remains unclear. The CDR3 loop spans 11 amino acids. V lost 4 bases, J lost 3 bases, and 2 bases lay in between. The germline CDR1 and CDR2 sequences are SGHTA and FQGNSA. CDR3 DNA sequence: TGTGCCAGCAGCTGGACAGATACGCAGTATTTT. It encodes CASSWTDTQYF. Looking up the rest from reference TRBV7-2 and TRBJ2-3 gives the full variable domain: GAGVSQSPSNKVTEKGKDVELRCDPISGHTALYWYRQSLGQGLEFLIYFQGNSAPDKSGLPSDRFSAERTGGSVSTLTIQRTQQEDSAVYLCASSWTDTQYFGPGTRLTVL.

The chain employs TRBV7-2 and TRBJ2-1, with D possibly matching TRBD2 (7 bases). Germline CDR1 reads SGHTA; CDR2 reads FQGNSA. The V end was cut by 5 bases, the J end by 8 bases, with 13 bases between. This CDR3 comprises 13 residues. CDR3 DNA: TGTGCCAGCAGCCGGGGGGCGTACGATGAGCAGTTCTTC. Translated, it gives CASSRGAYDEQFF.

CDR3 coding DNA: TGTGCTACCGGGGATACCTACAATGAGCAGTTCTTC. Amino acid sequence: CATGDTYNEQFF. The chain joins TRBV6-1 to TRBJ2-1, with TRBD2 as a possible D gene (5 bases). In germline, CDR1 is MNHNS, CDR2 SASEGT. The CDR3 contains 12 residues.

The chain recombines TRBV5-4 with TRBJ1-6; D is ambiguous. Trimming stripped 3 bases from V and 5 bases from J, with 6 bases between. The CDR3 has 13 residues. The germline gives CDR1 SGHNT, CDR2 YYREEE (reference sequence). CDR3 sequence reads: CASSSVDNSPLHF. The CDR3 DNA follows: TGTGCCAGCAGCTCGGTTGATAATTCACCCCTCCACTTT.

The chain has TRBV14 and TRBJ1-1; possibly TRBD1 for D (5 bases). The CDR3 spans 14 residues. With 0 bases removed from V and 5 bases from J, the gap between germline ends came to 10 bases. Germline V CDR1 and CDR2: SGHDN, FVKESK. CDR3 coding DNA: TGTGCCAGCAGCCAAGATTCTTGGGGGACTGAAGCTTTCTTT. Its protein product is CASSQDSWGTEAFF.

The sample holds one count of this clone. The genes are TRBV19 and TRBJ2-5; possibly TRBD1 for D (5 bases). The germline V and J ends were trimmed by 0 bases and 2 bases, with 10 bases remaining between them. This CDR3 is 15 amino acids long. Germline V gives CDR1 LNHDA, CDR2 SQIVND (reference sequence). CDR3 in DNA: TGTGCCAGTAGTATAGAGGGGCGGAGACAAGAGACCCAGTACTTC. This translates into CASSIEGRRQETQYF.

V is TRBV6-4 and J is TRBJ1-5, with a tentative D call TRBD1 (6 bases). Germline CDR1 MRHNA, CDR2 SNTAGT. V lost 4 bases, J lost 5 bases, and 18 bases lay in between. The CDR3 runs to 16 residues. CDR3 sequence: CASSVHRESEDQPQHF. For the CDR3, the DNA is TGTGCCAGCAGTGTCCACAGGGAGTCGGAGGATCAGCCCCAGCATTTT.

This clone was found a few times. V and J are TRBV4-1 and TRBJ1-6; tentatively, D is TRBD1 (5 bases). CDR3 size: 16 residues. From germline, CDR1 is MGHRA and CDR2 YSYEKL. The V and J ends lost 0 bases and 9 bases respectively, with 15 bases between them. This CDR3 reads CASSQDQGGHSSPLHF. As DNA, the CDR3 is TGCGCCAGCAGCCAAGATCAGGGAGGGCATTCTTCACCCCTCCACTTT.